What follows are 28 T cell receptor beta chains derived from one specimen sequenced in a study of cytomegalovirus exposure and HLA in healthy donors. Primers: 60 Vbeta forward and 13 Jbeta reverse. Assay: immunoSEQ multiplex PCR; the TCRdb copy retains only in-frame clones and omits some. The sample records some 170,000 clones, more than 80% being singletons. The specimen was PBMCs. These receptors were taken from a woman aged 45 to 65 in good health and CMV-seronegative.

This clone showed up just a few times. The V and J genes are TRBV5-1 and TRBJ2-5, with 11 bases that match TRBD1. V was pared by 4 bases and J by 0 bases, with 5 bases of the junction left unmatched. CDR1 is SGHRS and CDR2 is YFSETQ in the germline V gene. The CDR3 contains 16 residues. The chain's CDR3 is CASSPGTGGYQETQYF. The CDR3 DNA reads as TGCGCCAGCAGCCCAGGGACAGGGGGGTACCAAGAGACCCAGTACTTC.

The genes are TRBV11-2 and TRBJ1-4; D ambiguous. The CDR3 runs to 15 residues. Trimming stripped 6 bases from V and 0 bases from J, with 11 bases between. Looked up from germline, CDR1 is SGHAT and CDR2 is FQNNGV. CDR3 loop: CASSVEGATNEKLFF. For the CDR3, the DNA is TGTGCCAGCAGTGTTGAGGGCGCAACTAATGAAAAACTGTTTTTT.

This sequence joins TRBV28 and TRBJ1-2, with D perhaps TRBD1 (5 bases). Trimming removed 4 bases from V and 2 bases from J, with 8 bases in between. Germline CDR1 is MDHEN and CDR2 is SYDVKM. CDR3 size: 13 residues. The CDR3 here is CASSSKGNYGYTF. The CDR3 region has the DNA TGTGCCAGCAGTTCGAAGGGGAACTATGGCTACACCTTC.

This chain links TRBV7-8 with TRBJ2-7, with D possibly matching TRBD2 (5 bases). Trimming stripped 5 bases from V and 4 bases from J, with 15 bases between. The CDR3 has 14 residues. Germline CDR1 reads SGHVS; CDR2 reads FQNEAQ. The CDR3 nucleotides read TGTGCCAGCAGCCAGCCCGGGATACAGTACGAGCAGTACTTC. It encodes CASSQPGIQYEQYF.

The chain employs TRBV6-5 and TRBJ2-2; 11 bases fit TRBD1. The CDR3 has 15 amino acids. The germline V gene has CDR1 MNHEY and CDR2 SVGAGI. Trimming at V came to 7 bases and at J to 5 bases, leaving 6 bases not matched to a gene. CDR3 protein: CASKPDRGQTGELFF. The DNA of the CDR3 is TGTGCCAGCAAACCGGACAGGGGGCAGACCGGGGAGCTGTTTTTT.

The chain joins TRBV2 to TRBJ2-3, with TRBD1 matching over 7 bases. V gave up 6 bases and J gave up 2 bases; unmatched junction bases: 2. The CDR3 has 13 residues. The germline V gene has CDR1 SNHLY and CDR2 FYNNEI. Written as DNA, the CDR3 is TGTGCCAGCAGGGACAGGCTCACAGATACGCAGTATTTT. This translates into CASRDRLTDTQYF.

The chain is built from TRBV10-2 and TRBJ1-1; weak D call: TRBD1 (6 bases). The CDR3 runs 13 residues. CDR1 WSHSY and CDR2 SAAADI come from the germline V gene. V was trimmed by 2 bases and J by 4 bases, leaving 8 bases between them. The CDR3 nucleotides read TGCGCCAGCAGTGAGGGACAGCTCACTGAAGCTTTCTTT. Protein product: CASSEGQLTEAFF.

This chain connects TRBV9 to TRBJ2-3; tentatively, D is TRBD2 (6 bases). V dropped 0 bases and J dropped 3 bases, with 14 bases sitting between them. CDR3 size: 16 residues. From germline, CDR1 is SGDLS and CDR2 YYNGEE. The CDR3 loop reads CASSVAGSGRTDTQYF. CDR3 DNA sequence: TGTGCCAGCAGCGTAGCCGGGAGCGGGCGGACAGATACGCAGTATTTT. The full variable domain, with the rest looked up from reference TRBV9 and TRBJ2-3, is DSGVTQTPKHLITATGQRVTLRCSPRSGDLSVYWYQQSLDQGLQFLIQYYNGEERAKGNILERFSAQQFPDLHSELNLSSLELGDSALYFCASSVAGSGRTDTQYFGPGTRLTVL.

This clone was counted many times. The rearrangement joins TRBV6-4 to TRBJ2-1, with 7 positions matching TRBD2. Trimming took 6 bases from V and 4 from J; bases not matched to a gene: 9. Germline V gene lookup returns CDR1 MRHNA and CDR2 SNTAGT. CDR3 length: 15 residues. The CDR3 DNA sequence: TGTGCCAGCAGCCCTCGCGGGGAGGGTTACAATGAGCAGTTCTTC. Translation gives CASSPRGEGYNEQFF.

This clone appeared a single time. The rearrangement joins TRBV7-3 to TRBJ1-2; D remains unclear. The CDR3 is made up of 12 amino acids. In germline, CDR1 is SGHTA, CDR2 FQGTGA. The CDR3 DNA reads as TGTTCCTCGAGGAAGGCCAACTATGGCTACACCTTC. Residues: CSSRKANYGYTF.

CDR3 nucleotides: TGTGCCAGTAGTACCGGGACAAACACTGAAGCTTTCTTT. Translated: CASSTGTNTEAFF. The gene calls are TRBV19 and TRBJ1-1; D possibly corresponds to TRBD1 (6 bases). The V gene's germline CDR1 is LNHDA and CDR2 SQIVND (reference sequence). Trimming shortened V by 4 bases and J by 2 bases, and 8 bases separated the two germline ends. CDR3 length equals 13 residues.

V is TRBV6-1 and J is TRBJ1-1; 11 bases line up with TRBD1. Trimming removed 4 bases from V and 4 bases from J; junction bases left unmatched: 8. Germline CDR1 and CDR2: MNHNS and SASEGT. The length of the CDR3 is 16 residues. The chain's CDR3 is CASSAPLGQGATEAFF. CDR3 sequence (DNA): TGTGCCAGCAGTGCTCCCCTTGGACAGGGGGCCACTGAAGCTTTCTTT.

The gene calls are TRBV29-1 and TRBJ1-3; weak D call: TRBD1 (5 bases). In germline, CDR1 is SQVTM, CDR2 ANQGSEA. Trimming pared 4 bases from V and 2 bases from J, leaving 9 bases between. The CDR3 runs 13 residues. The CDR3 reads CSVAQGAGNTIYF. DNA for the CDR3: TGCAGCGTTGCGCAGGGCGCTGGAAACACCATATATTTT.

This clone was seen a few times. The chain carries TRBV9 and TRBJ2-3, with a weak D call TRBD2 (5 bases). Trimming left V 3 bases short and J 2 bases short, with 16 bases between. CDR3 length equals 16 residues. Germline V gene sequence: CDR1 SGDLS, CDR2 YYNGEE. In DNA, the CDR3 is TGTGCCAGCAGCGCAGGACTTTCGCAGATCACAGATACGCAGTATTTT. It translates to CASSAGLSQITDTQYF.

The CDR3 loop is CASSQQVTYEQYF. The CDR3 nucleotides read TGTGCCAGCAGCCAACAGGTTACCTACGAGCAGTACTTC. This rearrangement joins TRBV27 to TRBJ2-7; D possibly corresponds to TRBD1 (5 bases). The CDR3 runs 13 residues. Germline assignment: CDR1 MNHEY and CDR2 SMNVEV (reference sequence). V lost 6 bases to trimming and J lost 2 bases, with 11 bases between them.

The chain employs TRBV12-5 and TRBJ2-1; maybe TRBD1 (6 bases). Trimming left V 11 bases short and J 0 bases short, with 20 bases between. Germline V gene data show CDR1 as LGHNT and CDR2 as FRNRAP. The CDR3 length is 16 residues. This CDR3 reads CASSFQGLGSYNEQFF. In nucleotides, the CDR3 is TGTGCTTCCAGTTTTCAGGGGCTGGGCTCCTACAATGAGCAGTTCTTC.

The rearrangement uses TRBV5-5 and TRBJ1-1; D remains unclear. The CDR3 extends over 13 amino acids. CDR1 and CDR2 (germline): SGHKS, YYEKEE (reference sequence). V lost 1 base and J 5 bases, leaving 9 bases between the germline ends. CDR3 sequence reads: CASSLSGETEAFF. The CDR3 nucleotides read TGTGCCAGCAGCTTGAGCGGGGAGACTGAAGCTTTCTTT.

The chain has TRBV11-2 and TRBJ2-5, with 10 bases fitting TRBD1. Judging by the DNA end, TRBJ2-7 fits better; the J call may be wrong. From germline, CDR1 is SGHAT and CDR2 FQNNGV. This CDR3 region has 15 residues. Here the CDR3 DNA reads TGTGCCAGCAGCTTAGGACAGGGGGCTGGCTACGAGCAGTACTTC. This gives the protein CASSLGQGAGYEQYF.

V usage is TRBV5-1 and J usage is TRBJ2-5, with D perhaps TRBD1 (6 bases). V lost 9 bases to trimming and J lost 5 bases, with 20 bases between them. The germline V gene has CDR1 SGHRS and CDR2 YFSETQ. The CDR3 contains 14 residues. This CDR3 is CAKGDDRPWETQYF. CDR3 nucleotide sequence: TGCGCCAAGGGGGATGATCGACCCTGGGAGACCCAGTACTTC.

This clone has a single count. The rearrangement uses TRBV19 and TRBJ2-5, with 7 bases identical to TRBD1. Germline V gives CDR1 LNHDA, CDR2 SQIVND (reference sequence). The CDR3 length is 16 residues. The V segment lost 1 base and the J segment 5 bases; nucleotides outside the gene matches: 10. The CDR3: CASSIGGSGGMETQYF. In nucleotides, the CDR3 is TGTGCCAGTAGTATAGGAGGTTCAGGGGGAATGGAGACCCAGTACTTC.

The chain carries TRBV11-3 and TRBJ2-2; D not resolved. The ends were cut back, 3 bases at V and 7 bases at J, with 6 bases in the middle. The CDR3 is made up of 12 amino acids. The germline CDR1 and CDR2 sequences are SGHNT and YENEEA. The CDR3 loop reads CASSFGSGELFF. The CDR3, as DNA: TGTGCCAGCAGCTTCGGTAGCGGGGAGCTGTTTTTT.

This clone was seen a single time. The V and J genes are TRBV15 and TRBJ2-2, with 8 bases fitting TRBD1. Trimming cost V 3 bases and J 4 bases; bases outside gene matches: 4. This CDR3 comprises 15 residues. CDR1 is LNHNV and CDR2 is YYDKDF in the germline V gene (reference sequence). The CDR3 protein is CATSRGTGITGELFF. CDR3 nucleotides: TGTGCCACCAGCAGGGGGACAGGTATCACCGGGGAGCTGTTTTTT.

V and J are TRBV4-2 and TRBJ1-2; tentative D call: TRBD1 (6 bases). V lost 1 base to trimming and J lost 4 bases, with 13 bases between them. CDR1 is LGHNA, CDR2 YNFKEQ, per germline. The CDR3 totals 15 residues. As DNA, the CDR3 is TGTGCCAGCAGCCAAGGTGGGGGCAGGGTCTATGGCTACACCTTC. Translation gives CASSQGGGRVYGYTF.

The chain couples TRBV28 to TRBJ2-7; 10 positions match TRBD2. Germline V gives CDR1 MDHEN, CDR2 SYDVKM. This CDR3 spans 21 amino acids. V lost 1 base and J lost 2; bases outside the gene matches: 20. In DNA, the CDR3 is TGTGCCAGCAGTTTATTCCTCGGAGGACTAGCGGAGAACCCAAAAACCTACGAGCAGTACTTC. Encoded protein: CASSLFLGGLAENPKTYEQYF.

This sequence joins TRBV7-7 and TRBJ2-5; the D is unclear. The DNA matches TRBJ2-7 better at its end, which makes the J call doubtful. Germline CDR1 SSHAT, CDR2 FNYEAQ (reference sequence). This CDR3 is 11 amino acids long. CDR3 nucleotides: TGTGCCAGCAGCCTCAAGTACGAGCAGTACTTC. Translating gives CASSLKYEQYF.

J is TRBJ2-2 and V is TRBV7-2, with D possibly matching TRBD1 (5 bases). Germline CDR1 and CDR2: SGHTA and FQGNSA. The CDR3 totals 13 residues. The V gene lost 4 bases and the J gene lost 4 bases, with 7 bases spanning the gap. This CDR3 is CASSSRVTGELFF. CDR3 DNA: TGTGCCAGCAGCTCCAGGGTCACCGGGGAGCTGTTTTTT. Full variable domain (remainder filled in from reference TRBV7-2 and TRBJ2-2): GAGVSQSPSNKVTEKGKDVELRCDPISGHTALYWYRQSLGQGLEFLIYFQGNSAPDKSGLPSDRFSAERTGGSVSTLTIQRTQQEDSAVYLCASSSRVTGELFFGEGSRLTVL.

This chain uses TRBV7-9 with TRBJ2-5; 9 bases fit TRBD1. Unmatched junction bases numbered 17, after V lost 10 bases and J lost 5 bases. Germline V gene lookup returns CDR1 SEHNR and CDR2 FQNEAQ (reference sequence). This CDR3 is 16 amino acids long. The CDR3 DNA reads as TGTGCCATCCAAGGGTCGGACAGGGGTTCCCAGGAGACCCAGTACTTC. Translating it yields CAIQGSDRGSQETQYF.

This clone was seen only once. V and J are TRBV5-1 and TRBJ1-2; D remains unclear. CDR1 and CDR2 from the germline V gene are SGHRS and YFSETQ. V was cut by 0 bases and J by 2 bases, with 11 bases left in between. The CDR3 sequence is 15 residues long. CDR3 DNA sequence: TGCGCCAGCAGCTTGGAAGCAGGAGGGAACTATGGCTACACCTTC. Amino acid sequence: CASSLEAGGNYGYTF.